The 10 T cell receptor beta chains reported below all come from one sample, sequenced in a study of T-cell memory formation after mild COVID-19. One entry per CDR3 protein results from TCRdb running MiXCR on the 5' RACE reads. The profile shows under 40,000 distinct CDR3 sequences, under 8% of them singletons. Sequenced: PBMCs or a T cell subset sorted from them (not recorded which). These receptors were collected from a man in his late teens or twenties who had mild COVID-19 (a few samples of this study predate the infection). Cell type and time point are not known.

This clonotype occurred many times. The J gene is TRBJ2-5, the V gene TRBV6-1, with D perhaps TRBD2 (7 bases). Germline loops: CDR1 MNHNS, CDR2 SASEGT. This CDR3 has 14 residues. Trimming took 0 bases from V and 7 from J, leaving 12 bases between them. CDR3 coding DNA: TGTGCCAGCAGTGAAGCGACGGGGGGCGGGACCCAGTACTTC. This sequence encodes CASSEATGGGTQYF.

This clonotype was recorded at least ten times. The V gene is TRBV5-1, the J gene TRBJ2-5; 7 bases agree with TRBD2. Trimming at V came to 0 bases and at J to 0 bases, leaving 2 bases not matched to a gene. Germline values: CDR1 SGHRS, CDR2 YFSETQ. This CDR3 spans 15 amino acids. CDR3 sequence reads: CASSLALADQETQYF. The CDR3 bases are TGCGCCAGCAGCTTGGCCCTAGCGGACCAAGAGACCCAGTACTTC.

This clonotype was seen repeatedly, ten times or more. The chain combines TRBV7-2 with TRBJ2-5; 7 bases map to TRBD2. The CDR3 sequence is 15 residues long. V trimming: 5 bases; J trimming: 4 bases; junction bases outside the gene matches: 10. CDR1 and CDR2 from the germline V gene are SGHTA and FQGNSA. CDR3 DNA sequence: TGTGCCAGCAGCCCGGGGGGAGTATCGGGAGAGACCCAGTACTTC. Its translation is CASSPGGVSGETQYF.

This clonotype was counted ten times or more. The chain uses TRBV12-3 or TRBV12-4 and TRBJ2-3, with D uncertain. Trimming took off 5 bases at V and 5 bases at J, with 11 bases between the two ends. The CDR3 covers 13 residues. CDR3 in amino acids: CASSLLRRDTQYF. CDR3 DNA sequence: TGTGCCAGCAGTCTATTGAGAAGAGATACGCAGTATTTT.

This chain uses TRBV18 with TRBJ2-7, with 7 bases fitting TRBD2. The trim removed 2 bases at V and 0 bases at J, leaving 1 base unmatched. The CDR3 length is 14 residues. Germline V gene sequence: CDR1 KGHSH, CDR2 LQKENI. The CDR3 nucleotides are TGTGCCAGCTCACCATGGGAGGGCTCCTACGAGCAGTACGTC. It translates to CASSPWEGSYEQYV.

This clonotype has a count of ten or more. The chain carries TRBV5-1 and TRBJ1-2, with 7 bases identical to TRBD1. CDR1 and CDR2 from the germline V gene are SGHRS and YFSETQ. Losses at the gene ends were 5 bases for V and 4 bases for J; bases not matched to a gene: 11. The CDR3 has 15 amino acids. CDR3 loop: CASRPTGGGLYGYTF. The CDR3 nucleotides read TGCGCCAGCAGACCGACAGGAGGGGGCCTCTATGGCTACACCTTC.

This clonotype has a count of ten or more. This chain joins TRBV5-1 and TRBJ1-2; tentative D call: TRBD1 (6 bases). CDR1 and CDR2 from the germline V gene are SGHRS and YFSETQ. Trimming pared 2 bases from V and 7 bases from J, leaving 24 bases between. The CDR3 has 17 amino acids. CDR3 protein: CASSLRGPRSIEGGYTF. The CDR3 DNA reads TGCGCCAGCAGCTTACGGGGGCCTCGATCGATAGAGGGTGGCTACACCTTC.

This clonotype was observed a handful of times. The chain uses TRBV14 and TRBJ1-4; TRBD1 matches at 7 bases. The V and J ends lost 2 bases and 6 bases, in that order; junction bases with no gene match: 6. This CDR3 has 15 amino acids. Germline V gene lookup returns CDR1 SGHDN and CDR2 FVKESK. DNA of the CDR3: TGTGCCAGCAGCCAACCGGGACAGCTCTATGAAAAACTGTTTTTT. Translation gives CASSQPGQLYEKLFF.

This clonotype was counted a few times. This chain joins TRBV28 and TRBJ2-7; TRBD1 agrees at 8 bases. V lost 1 base and J lost 0; bases outside the gene matches: 5. The CDR3 runs 16 residues. Germline CDR1 is MDHEN and CDR2 is SYDVKM. For the CDR3, the DNA is TGTGCCAGCAGTTTATCGACGGGACAGGACTCCTACGAGCAGTACGTC. This sequence encodes CASSLSTGQDSYEQYV.

This clonotype was seen ten or more times. CDR3 DNA: TGTGCCAGCAGTTACTCAGTTTACACTGAAGCTTTCTTT. Amino acid sequence: CASSYSVYTEAFF. This chain connects TRBV6-6 to TRBJ1-1; D gene ambiguous. The CDR3 contains 13 residues. CDR1 is MNHNY and CDR2 is SVGAGI in the germline V gene (reference sequence). The V end was cut by 0 bases, the J end by 3 bases, with 5 bases between.